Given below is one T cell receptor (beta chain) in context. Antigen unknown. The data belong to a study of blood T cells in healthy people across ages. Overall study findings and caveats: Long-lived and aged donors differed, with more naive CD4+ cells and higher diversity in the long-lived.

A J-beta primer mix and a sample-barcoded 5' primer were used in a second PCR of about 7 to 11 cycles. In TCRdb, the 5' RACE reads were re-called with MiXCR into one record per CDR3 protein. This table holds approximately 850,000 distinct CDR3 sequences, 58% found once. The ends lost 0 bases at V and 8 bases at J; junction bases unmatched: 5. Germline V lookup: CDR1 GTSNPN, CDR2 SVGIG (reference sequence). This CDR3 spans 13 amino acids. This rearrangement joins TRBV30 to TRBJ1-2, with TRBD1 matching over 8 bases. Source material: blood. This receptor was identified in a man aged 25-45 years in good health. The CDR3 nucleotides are TGTGCCTGGAGTGTCCAGGGGGCAATAGGCTACACCTTC. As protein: CAWSVQGAIGYTF.